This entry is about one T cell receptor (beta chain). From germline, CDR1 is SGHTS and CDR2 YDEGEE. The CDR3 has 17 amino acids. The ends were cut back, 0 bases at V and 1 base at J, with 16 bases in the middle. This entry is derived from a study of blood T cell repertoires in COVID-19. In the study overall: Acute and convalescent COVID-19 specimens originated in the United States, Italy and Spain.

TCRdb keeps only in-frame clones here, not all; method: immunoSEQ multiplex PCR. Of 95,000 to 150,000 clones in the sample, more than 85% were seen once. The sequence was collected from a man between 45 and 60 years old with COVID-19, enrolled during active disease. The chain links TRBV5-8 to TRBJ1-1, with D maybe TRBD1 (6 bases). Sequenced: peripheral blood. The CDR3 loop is CASSLVRGTGRNTEAFF. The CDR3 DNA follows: TGTGCCAGCAGCTTGGTTAGGGGAACAGGGCGGAACACTGAAGCTTTCTTT.